The clone carrying this T cell receptor beta chain was counted once. This record comes from a study of blood T cell repertoires in COVID-19. Looking at the study overall: Both acute and convalescent COVID-19 samples were obtained from the United States, Italy and Spain.

The length of the CDR3 is 14 residues. V was shortened by 0 bases and J by 2 bases, with 8 bases between the two germline ends. Germline CDR1 and CDR2: SGHNT and YYREEE (reference sequence). Only in-frame clones appear in the TCRdb table, and some are missing; sequencing was by immunoSEQ multiplex PCR. Among fewer than 250,000 clones, about nine tenths were seen once, and the ten largest hold approximately 1.6%. The source is a man in his 70s with acute or convalescent COVID-19. Sequencing was performed on peripheral blood. The chain uses TRBV5-4 and TRBJ1-2, with D tentatively TRBD1 (6 bases). DNA for the CDR3: TGTGCCAGCAGCTTGGGGGGGCTAAACTATGGCTACACCTTC. Translated, it gives CASSLGGLNYGYTF. The whole variable domain, filled in from reference TRBV5-4 and TRBJ1-2, reads ETGVTQSPTHLIKTRGQQVTLRCSSQSGHNTVSWYQQALGQGPQFIFQYYREEENGRGNFPPRFSGLQFPNYSSELNVNALELDDSALYLCASSLGGLNYGYTFGSGTRLTVV.